The next 31 T cell receptor beta chains were all read from a single sample in a study of Ad26.COV2.S vaccination and SARS-CoV-2 variants. TCRdb's copy holds only in-frame clones and misses some; the assay was immunoSEQ multiplex PCR. The sample carries about 440,000 clones, approximately 88% recorded once. The treatment denotes: about 20 received Ad26.COV2.S at low or high dose, single or two shots; 5 received placebo; per-sample allocation not given. The samples date from day 63 after the first vaccine or placebo injection. Sequencing was performed on peripheral blood, taken in a trial of Ad26.COV2.S vaccine versus placebo. These receptors all stem from a person aged 18-65 years who received the Ad26.COV2.S COVID-19 vaccine or a placebo.

This sequence joins TRBV7-2 and TRBJ2-5; weak D call: TRBD2 (5 bases). V was clipped by 3 bases and J by 7 bases, with 21 bases between them. This CDR3 region has 16 residues. CDR1 and CDR2 (germline): SGHTA, FQGNSA. CDR3 region: CASSLSPAALAGTQYF. The CDR3 nucleotides read TGTGCCAGCAGCTTGAGCCCGGCGGCCCTAGCAGGGACCCAGTACTTC.

The chain is built from TRBV9 and TRBJ2-7, with D possibly called TRBD1 or TRBD2 (6 bases each). This CDR3 region has 15 residues. The ends were cut back, 4 bases at V and 6 bases at J, with 20 bases in the middle. CDR1 and CDR2 (germline): SGDLS, YYNGEE. CDR3 nucleotide sequence: TGTGCCAGCAGCCCCGGGACCTTGGAGGGGGTCGAGCAGTACTTC. Translated: CASSPGTLEGVEQYF.

The genes are TRBV4-3 and TRBJ1-2, with D uncertain. The ends were cut back, 1 base at V and 4 bases at J, with 13 bases in the middle. Germline CDR1 LGHNA, CDR2 YSLEER. The CDR3 totals 15 residues. CDR3 coding DNA: TGCGCCAGCAGCCAAGCTTGGGAGGGTGGCTATGGCTACACCTTC. It encodes CASSQAWEGGYGYTF.

The rearrangement links TRBV28 to TRBJ1-6, with 8 positions matching TRBD1. This CDR3 region has 15 residues. V lost 4 bases and J lost 6; bases outside the gene matches: 5. CDR1 is MDHEN and CDR2 is SYDVKM in the germline V gene. CDR3 region: CASSSGQGPNSPLHF. The CDR3 DNA reads TGTGCCAGCAGTTCAGGACAGGGCCCTAATTCACCCCTCCACTTT.

This chain links TRBV6-6 with TRBJ1-6; perhaps TRBD1 as D (6 bases). V lost 0 bases and J 6 bases, leaving 12 bases between the germline ends. This CDR3 contains 16 residues. Germline lookup yields CDR1 MNHNY and CDR2 SVGAGI (reference sequence). CDR3 residues: CASSYSNGGGNSPLHF. As DNA, the CDR3 is TGTGCCAGCAGTTACTCGAATGGGGGCGGTAATTCACCCCTCCACTTT.

The rearrangement links TRBV2 to TRBJ2-2, with 9 bases identical to TRBD2. The germline V gene has CDR1 SNHLY and CDR2 FYNNEI. The CDR3 runs 17 residues. V gave up 7 bases and J gave up 2 bases; unmatched junction bases: 11. Written as DNA, the CDR3 is TGTGCCAGCAAGGGTACGACTAGCGGACCAAACACCGGGGAGCTGTTTTTT. Encoded protein: CASKGTTSGPNTGELFF.

The V gene is TRBV29-1, the J gene TRBJ2-7; D gene uncertain. With 4 bases removed from V and 3 bases from J, the gap between germline ends came to 10 bases. Germline lookup yields CDR1 SQVTM and CDR2 ANQGSEA. This CDR3 comprises 12 residues. The CDR3, as DNA: TGCAGCGTTGTACCAGGAAACTACGAGCAGTACTTC. Amino acids: CSVVPGNYEQYF.

This chain uses TRBV4-3 with TRBJ1-6, with TRBD1 identical over 10 bases. The CDR3 totals 15 residues. V gave up 3 bases and J gave up 6 bases; unmatched junction bases: 2. The germline gives CDR1 LGHNA, CDR2 YSLEER. Written as DNA, the CDR3 is TGCGCCAGCAGCCACGGACAGGGGGTTAATTCACCCCTCCACTTT. Protein product: CASSHGQGVNSPLHF.

The V call is TRBV28, the J call TRBJ2-7; TRBD1 agrees at 7 bases. The junction had 3 bases not matched to a gene; V was cut back by 7 bases and J by 6 bases. CDR1 is MDHEN, CDR2 SYDVKM, per germline. The CDR3 totals 11 residues. This CDR3 is CASKGGAEQYF. As DNA, the CDR3 is TGTGCCAGCAAAGGGGGCGCCGAGCAGTACTTC.

This clone was found a few times. The V and J genes are TRBV6-4 and TRBJ2-3, with D perhaps TRBD1 (5 bases). V dropped 6 bases and J dropped 0 bases, with 10 bases sitting between them. The germline V gene encodes CDR1 MRHNA and CDR2 SNTAGT. This CDR3 spans 14 amino acids. CDR3 sequence (DNA): TGTGCCAGCAGGAGGACACCCAGCACAGATACGCAGTATTTT. It specifies CASRRTPSTDTQYF.

V gene TRBV19 combines with J gene TRBJ1-2, with a possible D match to TRBD1 (5 bases). Trimming took 5 bases from V and 2 from J, leaving 9 bases between them. This CDR3 has 13 amino acids. Germline CDR1 LNHDA, CDR2 SQIVND (reference sequence). The CDR3 DNA sequence: TGTGCCAGTAGTTGGACACAGAACTATGGCTACACCTTC. This codes for CASSWTQNYGYTF.

Worth noting for this clone: The sample holds other DNA sequences that translate to the same CDR3. The chain combines TRBV9 with TRBJ2-1; perhaps TRBD2 as D (5 bases). Germline loops: CDR1 SGDLS, CDR2 YYNGEE. The CDR3 runs 15 residues. V lost 0 bases and J lost 3, with 10 bases in between. As DNA, the CDR3 is TGTGCCAGCAGCGTAGCGGCGGGTAGCTACAATGAGCAGTTCTTC. It yields the protein CASSVAAGSYNEQFF. Drawing the rest from reference TRBV9 and TRBJ2-1, the complete variable domain is DSGVTQTPKHLITATGQRVTLRCSPRSGDLSVYWYQQSLDQGLQFLIQYYNGEERAKGNILERFSAQQFPDLHSELNLSSLELGDSALYFCASSVAAGSYNEQFFGPGTRLTVL.

This chain links TRBV27 with TRBJ2-7, with D tentatively TRBD2 (6 bases). The length of the CDR3 is 15 residues. Deletions cut 0 bases from V and 0 bases from J, with 9 bases between. Germline V gene lookup returns CDR1 MNHEY and CDR2 SMNVEV (reference sequence). The CDR3 DNA reads as TGTGCCAGCAGTTTATCGGGGACTTACTCCTACGAGCAGTACTTC. Amino acid sequence: CASSLSGTYSYEQYF.

The CDR3 DNA is TGTGCCAGCAACCCATGGGGAGGTCGGGCTTTCTTT. Its protein is CASNPWGGRAFF. The rearrangement joins TRBV12-3 or TRBV12-4 to TRBJ1-1; D is unclear. Trimming cost V 7 bases and J 11 bases, with 17 bases left between them. The CDR3 has 12 residues.

CDR3 residues: CASSEAARGYEQYF. CDR3 DNA: TGTGCCAGCAGTGAAGCGGCCAGGGGCTACGAGCAGTACTTC. The chain recombines TRBV6-1 with TRBJ2-7, with a weak D call TRBD1 (6 bases). The ends were cut back, 0 bases at V and 3 bases at J, with 9 bases in the middle. Germline lookup yields CDR1 MNHNS and CDR2 SASEGT. The CDR3 has 14 residues.

This rearrangement joins TRBV14 to TRBJ2-3; 7 bases match TRBD1. The ends lost 4 bases at V and 2 bases at J; junction bases unmatched: 6. CDR3 size: 15 residues. Per the germline V gene, CDR1 is SGHDN and CDR2 is FVKESK. DNA for the CDR3: TGTGCCAGCAGCCCCCGACAGGGAATCACAGATACGCAGTATTTT. Translating it yields CASSPRQGITDTQYF.

This chain joins TRBV29-1 and TRBJ1-2, with 8 bases lining up with TRBD1. J gave up 4 bases and V 3 bases, and 10 bases lay outside the gene matches. Per germline, CDR1 SQVTM and CDR2 ANQGSEA. This CDR3 spans 15 amino acids. The CDR3 loop reads CSVDWTGTYPYGYTF. CDR3 DNA sequence: TGCAGCGTTGATTGGACAGGGACTTACCCCTATGGCTACACCTTC.

The chain combines TRBV6-5 with TRBJ2-7; D may correspond to TRBD1 or TRBD2 (5 bases each). CDR3 length: 12 amino acids. The V end lost 6 bases, the J end lost 6 bases, and 12 bases lay between the germline ends. CDR1 and CDR2 (germline): MNHEY, SVGAGI. CDR3 protein: CASSLVGVEQYF. The CDR3 nucleotides read TGTGCCAGCAGCCTCGTGGGGGTCGAGCAGTACTTC.

The genes are TRBV7-2 and TRBJ1-2, with D possibly matching TRBD1 (6 bases). Germline V gene lookup returns CDR1 SGHTA and CDR2 FQGNSA. Between the trimmed V and J ends, which lost 1 base and 8 bases, there was a span of 17 bases. This CDR3 has 15 residues. CDR3 loop: CASSLGLTGSGGYTF. Written as DNA, the CDR3 is TGTGCCAGCAGCTTAGGCCTTACAGGGTCGGGCGGCTACACCTTC.

V and J are TRBV27 and TRBJ2-1, with no clear D. The V end was cut by 0 bases, the J end by 5 bases, with 11 bases between. This CDR3 has 15 residues. Germline V CDR1 and CDR2: MNHEY, SMNVEV (reference sequence). CDR3 region: CASSLSPWAHNEQFF. CDR3 bases: TGTGCCAGCAGTTTATCTCCTTGGGCCCACAATGAGCAGTTCTTC.

This rearrangement joins TRBV14 to TRBJ2-1; D gene uncertain. This CDR3 has 14 residues. Trimming cost V 4 bases and J 10 bases, with 17 bases left between them. In germline, CDR1 is SGHDN, CDR2 FVKESK. CDR3 in amino acids: CASSLGPQSREQFF. The DNA for the CDR3 is TGTGCCAGCAGCCTAGGTCCACAGAGCCGGGAGCAGTTCTTC.

This chain links TRBV6-2 or TRBV6-3 with TRBJ1-1, with D uncertain. There are 14 residues in the CDR3. The germline V and J ends were trimmed by 2 bases and 0 bases, with 7 bases remaining between them. In germline, CDR1 is MNHEY, CDR2 SVGEGT. The CDR3 loop is CASSYTTVNTEAFF. In DNA, the CDR3 is TGTGCCAGCAGTTACACGACGGTGAACACTGAAGCTTTCTTT.

The chain links TRBV5-4 to TRBJ2-1; perhaps TRBD2 as D (5 bases). Germline V gene data show CDR1 as SGHNT and CDR2 as YYREEE (reference sequence). Trimming took 0 bases from V and 10 from J, leaving 23 bases between them. CDR3 length equals 17 residues. The CDR3 nucleotides are TGTGCCAGCAGCTTGGCTACCATTCCGGGGAGCCGATGGGAGCAGTTCTTC. Encoded protein: CASSLATIPGSRWEQFF.

The chain carries TRBV4-1 and TRBJ1-5, with a weak D call TRBD1 (5 bases). V was cut by 3 bases and J by 2 bases, with 17 bases left in between. CDR3 length: 17 amino acids. Germline CDR1 and CDR2: MGHRA and YSYEKL. The CDR3 spells CASSHPEGLVGNQPQHF. DNA for the CDR3: TGCGCCAGCAGCCACCCGGAGGGACTGGTGGGCAATCAGCCCCAGCATTTT.

This clone was recorded once. V gene TRBV4-3 combines with J gene TRBJ2-5; D gene uncertain. The CDR3 length is 15 residues. V lost 1 base, J lost 5 bases, and 14 bases lay in between. Germline V gives CDR1 LGHNA, CDR2 YSLEER. CDR3 amino acids: CASSQGPGLGETQYF. In DNA form, the CDR3 reads TGCGCCAGCAGCCAAGGCCCCGGGTTGGGGGAGACCCAGTACTTC.

This clone was counted only a few times. The chain is built from TRBV27 and TRBJ2-2; D is uncertain. CDR1 MNHEY and CDR2 SMNVEV come from the germline V gene (reference sequence). CDR3 length equals 12 residues. The germline V and J ends were trimmed by 3 bases and 6 bases, with 5 bases remaining between them. The CDR3 reads CASSFFAGELFF. The CDR3 DNA sequence: TGTGCCAGCAGTTTCTTTGCCGGGGAGCTGTTTTTT.

In its sample, this clone was seen a few times. This chain uses TRBV20-1 with TRBJ1-5; tentatively, D is TRBD1 (6 bases). V was pared by 6 bases and J by 5 bases, with 14 bases between. Germline V CDR1 and CDR2: DFQATT, SNEGSKA (reference sequence). This CDR3 has 13 amino acids. The CDR3 is CSASEGVYQPQHF. CDR3 nucleotide sequence: TGCAGTGCGAGTGAGGGGGTGTATCAGCCCCAGCATTTT.

This clone was observed a handful of times. V and J are TRBV28 and TRBJ1-5; maybe TRBD1 (5 bases). This CDR3 comprises 15 residues. V gave up 7 bases and J gave up 1 base, with 14 bases separating them. Germline loops: CDR1 MDHEN, CDR2 SYDVKM. CDR3 sequence reads: CASIKGHLSNQPQHF. The CDR3 nucleotides read TGTGCCAGCATTAAAGGACATCTAAGCAATCAGCCCCAGCATTTT.

CDR3 sequence: CASSEAGTGLNYGYTF. The CDR3, as DNA: TGTGCCAGCAGTGAAGCCGGGACAGGGCTCAACTATGGCTACACCTTC. The J gene is TRBJ1-2, the V gene TRBV25-1, with 9 bases that match TRBD1. Trimming took 2 bases from V and 2 from J; bases not matched to a gene: 6. Germline assignment: CDR1 MGHDK and CDR2 SYGVNS. The CDR3 extends over 16 amino acids.

The chain carries TRBV28 and TRBJ2-7; possibly TRBD1 for D (6 bases). The length of the CDR3 is 15 residues. Germline assignment: CDR1 MDHEN and CDR2 SYDVKM. The V end lost 6 bases, the J end lost 3 bases, and 18 bases lay between the germline ends. CDR3: CASSRPQGSGYEQYF. In DNA, the CDR3 is TGTGCCAGCAGCCGACCACAGGGTAGTGGCTACGAGCAGTACTTC.

A single count supports this clone. The V call is TRBV5-1, the J call TRBJ1-1, with 10 bases aligning to TRBD1. CDR1 is SGHRS, CDR2 YFSETQ, per germline. This CDR3 contains 16 residues. With V trimmed by 4 bases and J by 7 bases, 13 bases remained unmatched. The CDR3 nucleotides read TGCGCCAGCAGCATACAGGGACAGGGGCCCCGGGGTGAAGCTTTCTTT. Protein sequence: CASSIQGQGPRGEAFF.